This section outlines one TCR beta chain sequence together with its context. Antigen specificity is unknown. No DNA is shown, since the ends of the CDR3 on it are uncertain; the CDR3 is the one TCRdb lists. Termini included, the CDR3 measures 15 amino acids. CDR1 SGHAT and CDR2 FQNNGV come from the germline V gene. This record belongs to a study of tumor and adjacent non-tumor tissue in lung cancer. Turning to the study itself: Stage I to III disease affected some 11 men and roughly 5 women aged roughly 30 to 80.

The template was RNA from unsorted bulk tissue. A modified ARM-PCR protocol with three rounds of nested PCR amplified TCRbeta. TCRdb itself ran the multiplex PCR reads through MiXCR, one entry per CDR3 protein. The sample lists some 100,000 distinct CDR3 sequences, more than 60% seen once, with about 40% in the top ten. Study-level findings and limits: Tumor TCR diversity, when higher, was linked to shorter survival. Tumor repertoires had a smaller top 100 clone share than normal lung.

This receptor was identified in an older woman with non-small cell lung cancer. The rearrangement joins TRBV11-2 to TRBJ2-1; TRBD1, as called in the table, went unchecked against the DNA. The material sequenced was lung tumor tissue. The CDR3 is CASGVGTGAHNEKFF.